This entry is about one TCR beta chain. The antigen is not known. The sample is drawn from a study of T cells in tuberculosis. On the study more broadly: The T cells targeted glucose monomycolate, a mycobacterial lipid, via CD1B. This South African cohort compared adolescents with or without latent tuberculosis against adults with active tuberculosis.

Findings and caveats of the study: Active tuberculosis alpha repertoires lay closer to GMM-specific TCRs than controls'. A GMM-specific repertoire classifier reached just under 90% accuracy, AUROC 0.90.

Data came from immunoSEQ multiplex PCR; TCRdb stores just in-frame clones and leaves some out. The sample lists 45,000 or so clones, about 95% occurring once. From germline, CDR1 is SGHDT and CDR2 YYEEEE. V lost 0 bases to trimming and J lost 5 bases, with 11 bases between them. The CDR3 is 14 amino acids. The chain joins TRBV5-6 to TRBJ1-1; D is ambiguous. The sequenced material came from PBMCs. The source of this sequence is a donor aged 10-35 years with latent tuberculosis or without tuberculosis infection. CDR3 residues: CASSLDLGPTEAFF. The CDR3, as DNA: TGTGCCAGCAGCTTGGACCTTGGGCCGACTGAAGCTTTCTTT.